This T cell receptor (beta chain) originates from a study of radiation and T cells in renal cell carcinoma. Study outcomes and limitations: Sampling covered only about 1 g of each tumor.

Clones were sequenced by immunoSEQ multiplex PCR, and TCRdb holds only the in-frame ones, with some missing. The sample comprises 15,000 or so clones, 57% of which are singletons, and 13% rests with the top ten. This CDR3 region has 16 residues. Worth noting for this clone: The antigen is undetermined.

Noted treatment: treatment-naive control, cytoreductive nephrectomy. The specimen was tumor tissue, collected from a patient whose treatment was nephrectomy without radiotherapy. This TCR was sampled from a man aged 50 to 59 with renal cell carcinoma. The gene calls are TRBV21-1 and TRBJ1-1; the tabulated D call, TRBD1, remains unverified against the DNA. TRBV21-1 is classified as a pseudogene. DNA of the CDR3: TGTGCCAGCAGCAATCAAAGGGGGATTTTGAACACTGAAGCTTTCTTT. The encoded protein is CASSNQRGILNTEAFF.